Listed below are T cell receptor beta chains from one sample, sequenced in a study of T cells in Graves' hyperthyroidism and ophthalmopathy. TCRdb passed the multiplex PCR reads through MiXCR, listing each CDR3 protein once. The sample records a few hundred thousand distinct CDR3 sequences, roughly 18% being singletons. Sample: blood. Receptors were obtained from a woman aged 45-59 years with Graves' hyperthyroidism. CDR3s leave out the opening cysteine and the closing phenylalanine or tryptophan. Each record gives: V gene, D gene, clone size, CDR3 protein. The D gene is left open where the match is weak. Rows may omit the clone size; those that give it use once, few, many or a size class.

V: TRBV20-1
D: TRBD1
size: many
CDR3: SASATGGLTGRSYEQY

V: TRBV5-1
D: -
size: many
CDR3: ASSGRLGIDEQF

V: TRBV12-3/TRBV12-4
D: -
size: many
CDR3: ASSLGAGNTEAF

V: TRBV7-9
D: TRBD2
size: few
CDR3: ASNPVAGMTDTQY

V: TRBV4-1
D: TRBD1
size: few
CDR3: ASSQLPGQGTAF

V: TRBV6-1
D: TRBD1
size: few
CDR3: ASSTGQGFGEQF

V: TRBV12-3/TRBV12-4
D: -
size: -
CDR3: ASRGQLNSPLH

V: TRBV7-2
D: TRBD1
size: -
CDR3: ASSEGGTGGYGYT

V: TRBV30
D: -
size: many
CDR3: AWVKAYEQF

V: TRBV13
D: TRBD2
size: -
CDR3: ASSPPGLAGGHRFETQY

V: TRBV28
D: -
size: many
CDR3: ASSFASGGLYEQY

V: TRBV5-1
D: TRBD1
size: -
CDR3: ASSLEQGARFEQF

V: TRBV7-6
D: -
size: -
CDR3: ASSLRLVGDTQY

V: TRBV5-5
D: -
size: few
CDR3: ASSVLPLYGYT

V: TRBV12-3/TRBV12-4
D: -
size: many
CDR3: ASRGRGATDTQY

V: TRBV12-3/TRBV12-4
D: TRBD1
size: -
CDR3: ASSLGDRFYGYT

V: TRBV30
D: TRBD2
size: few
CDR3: ALGGLAGESDTQY

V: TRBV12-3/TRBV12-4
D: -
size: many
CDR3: ASSFQRVYRDTQY

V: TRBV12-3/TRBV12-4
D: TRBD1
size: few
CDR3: ASRRQGPINYGYT

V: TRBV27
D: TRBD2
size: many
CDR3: ASKVSGRSYNEQF

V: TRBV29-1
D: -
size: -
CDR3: SVKSSTDTQY

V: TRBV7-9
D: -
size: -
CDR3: ASSWMIGLPGTGEQF

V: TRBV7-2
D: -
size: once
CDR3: ASSAAGGAGNTQY

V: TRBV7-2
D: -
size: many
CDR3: ASSLGGYYTDTQY

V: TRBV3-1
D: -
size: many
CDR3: ASSQDQRTEAF

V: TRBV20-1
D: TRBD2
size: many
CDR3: SASSGGADQADTQY

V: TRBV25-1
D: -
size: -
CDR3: ASSGLTGELF

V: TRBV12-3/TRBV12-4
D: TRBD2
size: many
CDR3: ASTSAGVTDTQY

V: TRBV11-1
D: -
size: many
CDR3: ASSLYHTDTQY

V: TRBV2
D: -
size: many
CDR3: ASKLQGTDTQY

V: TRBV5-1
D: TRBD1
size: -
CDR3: ASSLGVGTVNTGELF

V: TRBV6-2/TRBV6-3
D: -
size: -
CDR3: ASCTGAAAGEQF

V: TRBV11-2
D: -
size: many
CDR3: ASSSSGASQY

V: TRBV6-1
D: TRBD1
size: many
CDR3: ASSTTGQIYEQY

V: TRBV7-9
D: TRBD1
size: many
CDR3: ASSLTSWTGNYGYT

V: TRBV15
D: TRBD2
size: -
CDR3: ATSRGTGLAGASYNEQF

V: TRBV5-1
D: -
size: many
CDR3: ASSFNQGKLYEQY

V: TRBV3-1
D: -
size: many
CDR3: ASSQGWQAHSGNTIY

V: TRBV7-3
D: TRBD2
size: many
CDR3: ASSRGLAPDTQY